The sequence of this TCR beta chain was determined in a study of beta chain features in type 1 diabetes. The study's findings and limits: Cells carrying high TCR expression could end up over-represented when cDNA is sequenced.

The CDR3 is 15 residues long. J lost 8 bases, V lost 6 bases, and 11 bases had no gene match. Germline loops: CDR1 MNHNY, CDR2 SVGAGI (reference sequence). This clone has a handful of counts. The antigen remains unidentified. The authors reverse transcribed all of the isolated RNA, so sequencing captured expressed TCRB transcripts. Generated by immunoSEQ multiplex PCR, the TCRdb table keeps only in-frame clones and is missing some. The data hold 130,000 to 150,000 clones, with about a tenth observed a single time. This receptor was identified in a young man in good health. V gene TRBV6-6 combines with J gene TRBJ1-4, with 8 bases aligning to TRBD1. Sequenced material: central memory CD4+ T cells from blood. The CDR3 loop is CASRAEDRGGEKLFF. The CDR3 coding sequence is TGTGCCAGCAGGGCGGAAGACAGGGGAGGGGAAAAACTGTTTTTT.